The T cell receptor (beta chain) described here comes from a study of cytomegalovirus exposure and HLA in healthy donors (dated by TCRdb to the late 2010s). Broadly, across the study: An earlier analysis of approximately 640 of the donors reported more than 250 Gb of sequence data and some 120 million unique TCR beta sequences from 150 million to 200 million T cells. About 280 gigabases of sequencing data and 75 million to 85 million unique TCR sequences made up an early release that covered over 550 HLA-typed donors. Of the roughly 400 genotyped donors, 75% to 85% were placed in the genetic ancestry cluster associated with self-reported Caucasian donors. Besides the first cohort of more than 650 subjects, a separate validation cohort made up of about 120 different subjects was used. A handful of DR-DQ haplotypes were handled as single units for association and clustering because linkage in the cohort was strong. In a later genetic analysis, genome-wide SNP genotypes for about 65% of the roughly 700 donors were used, and that subset was treated as a discovery cohort. The study aimed to test whether signatures of past pathogen exposure could be identified by cataloging public T cell receptors. Donor age, sex, ethnicity and CMV serostatus were collected together with the repertoire data. An earlier analysis of 450 to 750 of the donors used high-throughput TCR beta sequencing to judge whether each TCR beta V gene segment behaved as functional or pseudogenic. High-throughput TCR immunosequencing, statistical association of individual TCRs with disease status, and machine learning were combined to predict cytomegalovirus infection status. Across around 400 genotyped donors of the cohort, an average of roughly 200,000 unique TCR beta nucleotide sequences per donor were sequenced, and about a sixth of those sequences were non-productive. Both class I and class II loci were covered by HLA typing, at four-digit resolution. All discovery cohort repertoires had been generated using a single sequencing platform. Typing coverage differed by locus: A, B, C, DRB1 and DQB1 were typed in roughly 629-640 donors, DQA1 in roughly 510, DPA1 in 600 to 610, and DPB1 in 450 to 490. The T cell repertoires of 666 subjects were profiled by immunosequencing and related to cytomegalovirus serostatus. In the later analysis, no new phenotypic data were used to find candidate immune exposures; instead, reliance was placed on TCR beta sequences and their occurrence across donors. In a later analysis, previously published TCR beta repertoires from 550 to 750 donors were re-analyzed and high-resolution HLA genotyping was added so that TCR occurrence patterns could be studied. Broader findings and caveats from the paper: Cytomegalovirus status was reported to be diagnosed by the classifier with high specificity and sensitivity in both the original and validation cohorts. HLA typing was unavailable for some donors at each locus, so association tests used only the typed subset. In a later analysis, HLA-associated TCR beta chains showed more clonal expansion and lower generation probabilities than non-associated chains that were equally common. A further reported finding was that TCR beta sequences accurately predicted the HLA-A and HLA-B alleles for most subjects in the first cohort. In a later analysis, most CMV-associated TCR beta chains were found to appear HLA-restricted, with HLA associations seemingly driven largely by CMV exposure. Some IMGT-functional V segments, including TRBV6-2 and TRBV6-3, could not be distinguished by the 87-base-pair reads and were therefore excluded. A later genetic analysis reported fewer N-insertions in productive TCRs among donors in an Asian-associated ancestry cluster than the roughly 670-donor mean. When HLA alleles, especially DR and DQ, strongly co-occurred, attributing TCR associations to individual alleles was difficult. At a false discovery rate of 0.05, a later analysis linked about 17,000 TCR beta sequences to specific HLA alleles. Three of the identified cytomegalovirus-associated TCR beta chains were confirmed in vitro to be specific for cytomegalovirus antigens. According to a later analysis, TCR association rates differed among HLA loci, with DRB1 alleles showing the most associated TCRs and HLA-C alleles showing the fewest. A cluster of highly shared sequence variants was judged likely to represent a technical artifact of the sequencing pipeline. A total of fewer than 200 TCR beta chains were listed by the study as associated with cytomegalovirus. The cohort was sequenced for TCR beta chains only, and without alpha or paired-chain data the features that could be detected were limited. According to a later analysis, parvovirus B19, influenza, CMV and Epstein-Barr virus appeared linked to several top co-occurrence clusters. The only immune exposure information available for the cohort was CMV serostatus. Correlated functional status among segregating V segments might be attributable to linkage disequilibrium, but an unknown experimental factor could not be ruled out. Because counts were too low, about 15 rarely observed V segments, including chromosome 9 orphons, were left out of the earlier analysis of some 600 of the donors. Across donors, most TCR sequences were observed very rarely, whereas some public TCRs were present in many individuals. According to the authors, the approach could potentially be generalized to other disease states and immunological phenotypes. Presence/absence analyses assumed roughly uniform sequencing depth across donors, an assumption that may not hold. An association between a missense DCLRE1C variant and V-gene and J-gene trimming of TCR beta chains was found in a later genetic analysis and replicated in an independent cohort. In an earlier analysis of approximately 600 of the donors, most TCR beta V segments were observed in productive rearrangements about 87% or about 30% of the time, broadly matching IMGT annotations.

The cohort consisted of 600 to 750 healthy bone marrow donors. At the time of sampling, every cohort member was nominally healthy, though immune exposures that went unrecorded were likely present. The donor tested CMV seronegative, placing the donor among the 352 seronegative members of the cohort. A peripheral blood sample was collected from each donor, and TCR beta sequencing was performed on peripheral blood mononuclear cells. The Qiagen DNeasy Blood Extraction Kit was used to extract genomic DNA from the blood cell samples. On this clone: What this receptor recognizes is not known. Per-base qualities were not stored, and no clone one base away is much larger.

Trimming takes 4 bases off V and 1 base off J; junction bases not matched to a gene: 4. The CDR3, cysteine through phenylalanine, is 15 amino acids long. The read is trimmed to its CDR3 DNA, 45 bases read in frame from base 1. Via the germline V gene, CDR1 is SGHTA and CDR2 FQGNSA. Library preparation used the immunoSEQ multiplex PCR assay. For the multiplex PCR, a mixture combining 60 forward primers for TCR Vbeta segments and 13 reverse primers for TCR Jbeta segments was used. The CDR3 region of rearranged TCR beta genes was amplified from genomic DNA by a multiplex PCR assay. The amplified TCR beta libraries were sequenced on the Illumina HiSeq System as 87-base-pair reads. The authors' pipeline ran thus. Across the 600 to 700 repertoires, a later analysis counted roughly 77 million unique TCR beta chains, about 10 million of which were shared by at least two donors. Raw reads were error-corrected and collapsed into unique sequences with a nearest-neighbor algorithm that merged closely related sequences to remove PCR and sequencing errors. CDR3 sequences were aligned to IMGT reference sequences to assign V, D and J gene segments. For a sequence to be retained, a match of at least six nucleotides was required to both a V gene segment and a J gene segment. A rearrangement was called productive if the CDR3 had no stop codons and remained in frame with V and J, and every other rearrangement was called non-productive. Following IMGT convention, CDR3 was defined as the stretch from the second conserved V-encoded cysteine up to the conserved J-encoded phenylalanine. Sequences without an unambiguous match to a single V gene segment were excluded from the earlier analysis of several hundred of the donors. An earlier analysis of about 590 of the donors classified V segments as functional when productive rearrangements were above 56.7% and as segregating when the standard deviation between donors was above 5%. A statistical classification framework was built for diagnosing cytomegalovirus status from the catalog of TCR beta chain sequences. In a later analysis, TCR nucleotide sequences were compared against IMGT/GENE-DB human TR gene sequences so that V and J genes could be assigned. Using the TCRdist pipeline, a later analysis assigned CDR3 sequences along with most-parsimonious VDJ recombination scenarios. In a later analysis, each TCR beta chain was defined by its CDR3 amino acid sequence together with its V-gene family, and reads lacking a unique V-gene family were excluded. To address suspected cross-contamination and a sequencing artifact, a later analysis removed a few hundred highly shared, low-generation-probability nucleotide sequences. In a later analysis, a clonal expansion index for each public chain was calculated from normalized within-repertoire ranks of inferred template counts. In a later analysis, generation probabilities were computed with a VDJ recombination model fitted to out-of-frame rearrangements, and the resulting probabilities were checked against IGoR. In a later analysis, TCR-TCR, TCR-HLA and TCR-CMV co-occurrence was scored with hypergeometric tests, and a repertoire-size bias correction was applied to TCR pairs. In a later analysis, false discovery rates were estimated by permuting HLA or CMV assignments 20 times. In a later analysis, co-occurring TCRs were grouped using DBSCAN, with TCRdist sequence similarity added in when clustering inside HLA-allele-positive subsets. Repertoires with fewer than 30,000 or more than 120,000 public chains, plus five repertoires with anomalous nucleotide sharing, were excluded from co-occurrence clustering. This immuneACCESS table, as held by TCRdb, lists in-frame sequences with V and J called but not all clones. Of the missing ones, under half trace to an unresolved V gene in checked studies; the others have no known cause. V and J calls and clone size are copied from that table; D and trimming were computed from the DNA. This sample has some 120,000 clones in its table, and around three quarters of those were observed once. Over 5.5% of the sample goes to the ten largest clones.

The sequenced sample consisted of PBMCs. The source of this sequence is a middle-aged woman in good health and CMV-seronegative. Recombination linked TRBV7-2 to TRBJ2-1; the junction holds 7 bases that match TRBD1. The CDR3 reads CASSSLTGSYNEQFF. The DNA reads TGTGCCAGCAGCTCCCTGACAGGGTCCTACAATGAGCAGTTCTTC.